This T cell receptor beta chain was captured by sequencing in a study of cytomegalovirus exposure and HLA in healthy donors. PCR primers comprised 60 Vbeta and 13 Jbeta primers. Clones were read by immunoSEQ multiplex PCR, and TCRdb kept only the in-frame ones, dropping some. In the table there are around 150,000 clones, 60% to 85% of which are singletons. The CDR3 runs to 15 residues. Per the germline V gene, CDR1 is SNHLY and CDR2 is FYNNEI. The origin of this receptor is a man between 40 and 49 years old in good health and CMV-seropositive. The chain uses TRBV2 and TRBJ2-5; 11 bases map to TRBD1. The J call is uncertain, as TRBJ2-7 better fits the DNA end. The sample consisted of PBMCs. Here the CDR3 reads CASQGQGGSSYEQYF. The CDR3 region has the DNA TGTGCCAGCCAGGGACAGGGGGGGAGCTCCTACGAGCAGTACTTC.